This T cell receptor beta chain was captured in a study of T cell responses to AZD1222 COVID-19 vaccine. Generated by immunoSEQ multiplex PCR, the TCRdb table keeps only in-frame clones and is missing some. The table shows more than 95,000 clones, with over 90% occurring only once. V lost 0 bases and J lost 4; bases outside the gene matches: 16. The CDR3 loop spans 19 amino acids. The chain employs TRBV23-1 and TRBJ2-7; 9 positions match TRBD1. TRBV23-1 is treated as an ORF (open reading frame) with a function not yet certain. This TCR was sampled from an adult in good health. Sample: peripheral blood, taken on day 0 of AZD1222 vaccination. This CDR3 is CASSQSLGFNGTGLYEQYF. The DNA of the CDR3 is TGCGCCAGCAGTCAATCGTTGGGATTTAACGGGACAGGGTTGTACGAGCAGTACTTC.